Following are 25 T cell receptor beta chains from one sample sequenced in a study of blood T cell repertoires in COVID-19. Libraries were prepared by immunoSEQ multiplex PCR; TCRdb keeps only in-frame clonotypes and omits some of them. The data hold around 110,000 clones, with roughly 80% observed a single time. Material: peripheral blood. The receptors stem from a man in his sixties or seventies with acute or convalescent COVID-19.

Only a few counts were recorded for this clone. This chain links TRBV28 with TRBJ1-1, with D possibly being TRBD1 (5 bases). The CDR3 covers 13 residues. Between the trimmed V and J ends, which lost 7 bases and 1 base, there was a span of 10 bases. Germline V gene lookup returns CDR1 MDHEN and CDR2 SYDVKM. The CDR3 DNA is TGTGCCAGCATTGAACAGGCGAACACTGAAGCTTTCTTT. Its protein is CASIEQANTEAFF.

The V call is TRBV5-1, the J call TRBJ1-1; the D gene is possibly TRBD1 (5 bases). Germline V gene lookup returns CDR1 SGHRS and CDR2 YFSETQ. This CDR3 is 12 amino acids long. V was pared by 7 bases and J by 0 bases, with 7 bases between. CDR3 nucleotides: TGCGCCAGCGGGGACTTGAACACTGAAGCTTTCTTT. Translation: CASGDLNTEAFF. Full variable domain (remainder filled in from reference TRBV5-1 and TRBJ1-1): KAGVTQTPRYLIKTRGQQVTLSCSPISGHRSVSWYQQTPGQGLQFLFEYFSETQRNKGNFPGRFSGRQFSNSRSEMNVSTLELGDSALYLCASGDLNTEAFFGQGTRLTVV.

This clone was picked up one time. The chain has TRBV12-3 or TRBV12-4 and TRBJ1-3; D is unclear. CDR3 length: 13 residues. Deletions cut 3 bases from V and 4 bases from J, with 7 bases between. The CDR3 sequence: CASSFNQGNTIYF. The CDR3 DNA reads as TGTGCCAGCAGTTTCAATCAGGGAAACACCATATATTTT.

This chain uses TRBV19 with TRBJ1-5; 9 bases map to TRBD1. CDR3 size: 16 residues. The J segment lost 5 bases and the V segment lost 5 bases, leaving 10 bases of the junction unmatched. CDR1 is LNHDA and CDR2 is SQIVND in the germline V gene (reference sequence). The CDR3 protein is CASSHPGQGTDQPQHF. The CDR3 DNA is TGTGCCAGTAGTCATCCGGGACAGGGTACGGATCAGCCCCAGCATTTT.

V gene TRBV27 combines with J gene TRBJ1-2; TRBD1 matches 8 bases. The CDR3 is made up of 15 amino acids. V trimming: 4 bases; J trimming: 4 bases; junction bases outside the gene matches: 8. Per germline, CDR1 MNHEY and CDR2 SMNVEV (reference sequence). CDR3 residues: CASSSRQGSSYGYTF. DNA for the CDR3: TGTGCCAGCAGTTCACGACAGGGGTCGTCCTATGGCTACACCTTC.

The rearrangement links TRBV7-9 to TRBJ1-2; 7 nucleotides align to TRBD1. The V segment lost 5 bases and the J segment 13 bases; nucleotides outside the gene matches: 7. The CDR3 contains 11 residues. Looked up from germline, CDR1 is SEHNR and CDR2 is FQNEAQ (reference sequence). The CDR3: CASSPRGFGTF. Written as DNA, the CDR3 is TGTGCCAGCAGCCCCAGGGGGTTCGGCACCTTC.

This clone was picked up a small number of times. The V call is TRBV28, the J call TRBJ2-7, with D perhaps matching TRBD1 (6 bases). V lost 7 bases and J lost 6, with 13 bases in between. The germline V gene has CDR1 MDHEN and CDR2 SYDVKM. The CDR3 extends over 12 amino acids. The CDR3 is CASTTRTVEQYF. The CDR3 DNA sequence: TGTGCCAGCACCACTCGGACAGTCGAGCAGTACTTC. Using reference TRBV28 and TRBJ2-7 for the parts outside the CDR3, the full variable domain is DVKVTQSSRYLVKRTGEKVFLECVQDMDHENMFWYRQDPGLGLRLIYFSYDVKMKEKGDIPEGYSVSREKKERFSLILESASTNQTSMYLCASTTRTVEQYFGPGTRLTVT.

The J gene is TRBJ2-5, the V gene TRBV7-7, with D tentatively TRBD1 (7 bases). Per the germline V gene, CDR1 is SSHAT and CDR2 is FNYEAQ (reference sequence). V gave up 5 bases and J gave up 4 bases, with 17 bases separating them. This CDR3 spans 15 amino acids. The CDR3 spells CASSQGGYGPETQYF. The CDR3 DNA reads as TGTGCCAGCAGCCAGGGGGGATACGGGCCAGAGACCCAGTACTTC.

The sample holds a few counts of this clone. This rearrangement joins TRBV18 to TRBJ2-7, with 10 bases aligning to TRBD2. The trim removed 6 bases at V and 6 bases at J, leaving 14 bases unmatched. Per the germline V gene, CDR1 is KGHSH and CDR2 is LQKENI. This CDR3 contains 16 residues. The CDR3 protein is CASSQISGGVGGEQYF. The CDR3 DNA reads TGTGCCAGCTCCCAAATCAGCGGGGGGGTCGGAGGCGAGCAGTACTTC.

The V and J genes are TRBV27 and TRBJ2-5, with 11 bases aligning to TRBD1. With V trimmed by 2 bases and J by 7 bases, 9 bases remained unmatched. Germline CDR1 reads MNHEY; CDR2 reads SMNVEV (reference sequence). There are 16 residues in the CDR3. CDR3 residues: CASSLMGQGVSRTQYF. The DNA of the CDR3 is TGTGCCAGCAGTTTAATGGGACAGGGGGTTTCGAGGACCCAGTACTTC.

This chain joins TRBV28 and TRBJ2-1; TRBD2 matches at 8 bases. The ends lost 4 bases at V and 3 bases at J; junction bases unmatched: 11. CDR3 length equals 17 residues. The V gene's germline CDR1 is MDHEN and CDR2 SYDVKM. The CDR3 DNA follows: TGTGCCAGCAGTTCCCAGATGACCGGGACTAGCTACAATGAGCAGTTCTTC. Translating it yields CASSSQMTGTSYNEQFF.

The chain carries TRBV6-2 or TRBV6-3 and TRBJ2-7, with 8 bases matching TRBD2. Germline V gene sequence: CDR1 MNHEY, CDR2 SVGEGT. The CDR3 is 16 amino acids. V trimming: 0 bases; J trimming: 3 bases; junction bases outside the gene matches: 7. This CDR3 reads CASSYSSGGPNYEQYF. The CDR3 nucleotides read TGTGCCAGCAGTTACTCGTCGGGAGGGCCCAACTACGAGCAGTACTTC.

The chain combines TRBV19 with TRBJ1-6; D is undetermined. CDR3 length: 13 amino acids. Germline values: CDR1 LNHDA, CDR2 SQIVND (reference sequence). V lost 4 bases to trimming and J lost 7 bases, with 8 bases between them. The chain's CDR3 is CASSSTFNSPLHF. The CDR3 coding sequence is TGTGCCAGTAGTAGCACTTTCAATTCACCCCTCCACTTT. Full variable domain (outside the CDR3, taken from reference TRBV19 and TRBJ1-6): DGGITQSPKYLFRKEGQNVTLSCEQNLNHDAMYWYRQDPGQGLRLIYYSQIVNDFQKGDIAEGYSVSREKKESFPLTVTSAQKNPTAFYLCASSSTFNSPLHFGNGTRLTVT.

The chain links TRBV27 to TRBJ2-7, with 8 bases identical to TRBD2. The V and J ends lost 6 bases and 2 bases, in that order; junction bases with no gene match: 12. The CDR3 has 16 amino acids. Germline V gene lookup returns CDR1 MNHEY and CDR2 SMNVEV (reference sequence). CDR3 in amino acids: CASRNGGGGGTYEQYF. In DNA form, the CDR3 reads TGTGCCAGCAGAAACGGGGGGGGAGGAGGAACCTACGAGCAGTACTTC.

This chain connects TRBV24-1 to TRBJ2-1; TRBD2 might be the D (6 bases). This CDR3 has 13 amino acids. CDR1 is KGHDR, CDR2 SFDVKD, per germline. Trimming removed 2 bases at V and 9 bases at J, with 10 bases between. CDR3 region: CATSDSTRFEQFF. For the CDR3, the DNA is TGTGCCACCAGTGATTCGACTAGGTTTGAGCAGTTCTTC.

The chain is built from TRBV15 and TRBJ1-1, with 7 bases aligning to TRBD1. Germline V gives CDR1 LNHNV, CDR2 YYDKDF (reference sequence). The V and J ends lost 1 base and 4 bases, in that order; junction bases with no gene match: 12. The CDR3 runs 17 residues. This chain's CDR3 is CATSRVGNNRGGTEAFF. In DNA form, the CDR3 reads TGTGCCACCAGCAGAGTCGGCAATAACAGGGGAGGCACTGAAGCTTTCTTT.

The gene calls are TRBV29-1 and TRBJ2-7; TRBD1 might be the D (5 bases). The CDR3 is made up of 12 amino acids. Between the trimmed V and J ends, which lost 4 bases and 3 bases, there was a span of 10 bases. Germline CDR1 reads SQVTM; CDR2 reads ANQGSEA. CDR3 DNA: TGCAGCGTTGTCGAGACAGACTACGAGCAGTACTTC. It is translated as CSVVETDYEQYF.

In its sample, this clone was seen once. This chain uses TRBV5-1 with TRBJ2-7; D is possibly TRBD1 (5 bases). CDR1 and CDR2 from the germline V gene are SGHRS and YFSETQ. The length of the CDR3 is 15 residues. V lost 0 bases and J 2 bases, leaving 12 bases between the germline ends. The CDR3 DNA follows: TGCGCCAGCAGCTTGGAGCAGGGTTCCCCCTACGAGCAGTACTTC. This encodes CASSLEQGSPYEQYF. Combining the CDR3 with reference TRBV5-1 and TRBJ2-7 gives the whole variable domain KAGVTQTPRYLIKTRGQQVTLSCSPISGHRSVSWYQQTPGQGLQFLFEYFSETQRNKGNFPGRFSGRQFSNSRSEMNVSTLELGDSALYLCASSLEQGSPYEQYFGPGTRLTVT.

The chain has TRBV10-3 and TRBJ2-2; the match to TRBD1 covers 8 bases. The V gene's germline CDR1 is ENHRY and CDR2 SYGVKD. J was trimmed by 6 bases and V by 7 bases; bases with no gene match: 7. The length of the CDR3 is 14 residues. CDR3 protein: CAINTSGGPGELFF. The CDR3 DNA is TGTGCCATCAACACCTCAGGGGGCCCCGGGGAGCTGTTTTTT.

CDR3 coding DNA: TGTGCCAGTAGTATCGGGATTGTAGGCGTTCAGCCCCAGCATTTT. It codes for CASSIGIVGVQPQHF. This sequence joins TRBV19 and TRBJ1-5; D unresolved. V lost 3 bases to trimming and J lost 6 bases, with 15 bases between them. Germline V gene sequence: CDR1 LNHDA, CDR2 SQIVND (reference sequence). This CDR3 has 15 residues.

The chain has TRBV3-1 (or the pseudogene TRBV3-2) and TRBJ2-7; 8 nucleotides match TRBD2. Trimming removed 3 bases from V and 7 bases from J; junction bases left unmatched: 8. Germline CDR1 is LGHDT and CDR2 is YNNKEL (reference sequence). The CDR3 runs 14 residues. The CDR3 loop reads CASSHPGGPTEQYF. CDR3 nucleotides: TGTGCCAGCAGCCACCCGGGGGGGCCTACGGAGCAGTACTTC.

This clone was recorded a few times. The chain recombines TRBV19 with TRBJ1-5, with TRBD1 matching 9 bases. CDR1 and CDR2 from the germline V gene are LNHDA and SQIVND (reference sequence). V shed 7 bases and J 11 bases; nucleotides not matched to a gene: 18. The CDR3 totals 16 residues. CDR3 DNA sequence: TGTGCCAGTACCACCTCCGGGGGGACAGGGCCTAGGGCCCAGCATTTT. Translating it yields CASTTSGGTGPRAQHF. Drawing the rest from reference TRBV19 and TRBJ1-5, the complete variable domain is DGGITQSPKYLFRKEGQNVTLSCEQNLNHDAMYWYRQDPGQGLRLIYYSQIVNDFQKGDIAEGYSVSREKKESFPLTVTSAQKNPTAFYLCASTTSGGTGPRAQHFGDGTRLSIL.

CDR3: CASSFRQGGGTEAFF. CDR3 coding DNA: TGTGCCAGCAGCTTCCGACAGGGAGGTGGCACTGAAGCTTTCTTT. V usage is TRBV11-1 and J usage is TRBJ1-1; 7 bases map to TRBD1. Germline V gene sequence: CDR1 SGHAT, CDR2 FQDESV (reference sequence). This CDR3 spans 15 amino acids. The V segment lost 3 bases and the J segment 4 bases; nucleotides outside the gene matches: 8.

The rearrangement joins TRBV6-5 to TRBJ2-7, with 8 nucleotides matching TRBD1. This CDR3 region has 11 residues. The V segment lost 6 bases and the J segment 7 bases; nucleotides outside the gene matches: 2. Germline-derived CDR1 and CDR2 are MNHEY and SVGAGI. The DNA for the CDR3 is TGTGCCAGCAGGCGACAGGGGGAGCAGTACTTC. Its protein product is CASRRQGEQYF.

The chain is built from TRBV18 and TRBJ1-4, with 7 bases identical to TRBD1. The junction had 4 bases not matched to a gene; V was cut back by 1 base and J by 5 bases. CDR1 KGHSH and CDR2 LQKENI come from the germline V gene. This CDR3 is 15 amino acids long. The DNA for the CDR3 is TGTGCCAGCTCACCACGGGGGACAGCGAATGAAAAACTGTTTTTT. This gives the protein CASSPRGTANEKLFF.